A single sample gave rise to the 16 T cell receptor beta chains below, sequenced in a study of blood T cell repertoires in COVID-19. Profiling relied on immunoSEQ multiplex PCR, and the TCRdb table lists in-frame clones only, not all of them. The sample shows approximately 140,000 clones, 80% to 90% of them seen only once. The sequencing sample was made of peripheral blood. These receptors were collected from a man older than 75 with acute or convalescent COVID-19.

The chain joins TRBV27 to TRBJ2-3, with D tentatively TRBD2 (8 bases). The CDR3 consists of 15 residues. The germline V and J ends were trimmed by 6 bases and 3 bases, with 16 bases remaining between them. Germline CDR1 MNHEY, CDR2 SMNVEV (reference sequence). CDR3 coding DNA: TGTGCCAGCAGGCGGGGGGACAGAAGGACAGATACGCAGTATTTT. It is translated as CASRRGDRRTDTQYF.

The table lists this clone with a count of one. The chain combines TRBV10-1 with TRBJ1-5; D might be TRBD1 (6 bases). Trimming shortened V by 4 bases and J by 1 base, and 20 bases separated the two germline ends. The germline gives CDR1 WNHNN, CDR2 SYGVQD (reference sequence). The CDR3 extends over 18 amino acids. The DNA for the CDR3 is TGCGCCAGCAGTGTCCTTGAAGGGGGAATATGGAGCAATCAGCCCCAGCATTTT. Its protein is CASSVLEGGIWSNQPQHF.

This chain connects TRBV9 to TRBJ2-2, with 11 bases identical to TRBD1. V dropped 0 bases and J dropped 4; count of bases not matched to a gene: 5. Germline values: CDR1 SGDLS, CDR2 YYNGEE. The CDR3 is 17 amino acids. CDR3: CASSVGVGQGVTGELFF. Here the CDR3 DNA reads TGTGCCAGCAGCGTAGGCGTGGGACAGGGGGTCACCGGGGAGCTGTTTTTT.

V and J are TRBV7-3 and TRBJ2-1; D is perhaps TRBD1 (5 bases). The CDR3 consists of 13 residues. Between the trimmed V and J ends, which lost 2 bases and 7 bases, there was a span of 9 bases. Germline loops: CDR1 SGHTA, CDR2 FQGTGA. CDR3 amino acids: CASSLSAGNEQFF. DNA for the CDR3: TGTGCCAGCAGCTTATCGGCAGGGAATGAGCAGTTCTTC.

V is TRBV5-6 and J is TRBJ2-7, with D possibly being TRBD1 (6 bases). The CDR3 consists of 13 residues. Germline values: CDR1 SGHDT, CDR2 YYEEEE. The V and J ends lost 6 bases and 3 bases respectively, with 13 bases between them. The CDR3 reads CASKGQGLYEQYF. The DNA of the CDR3 is TGTGCCAGCAAGGGGCAGGGGCTCTACGAGCAGTACTTC.

The chain joins TRBV5-1 to TRBJ2-5; 12 bases line up with TRBD2. The CDR3 spans 14 residues. V lost 3 bases to trimming and J lost 4 bases; unmatched junction nucleotides: 1. The germline V gene has CDR1 SGHRS and CDR2 YFSETQ. DNA for the CDR3: TGCGCCAGCAGCTCGGGACTAGCGGGAGAGACCCAGTACTTC. The encoded protein is CASSSGLAGETQYF.

The chain is built from TRBV4-2 and TRBJ2-2, with 7 positions matching TRBD2. Per the germline V gene, CDR1 is LGHNA and CDR2 is YNFKEQ. Unmatched junction bases numbered 1, after V lost 0 bases and J lost 3 bases. The CDR3 loop spans 15 amino acids. Here the CDR3 DNA reads TGTGCCAGCAGCCAAGATCTAGCGGACACCGGGGAGCTGTTTTTT. Its protein is CASSQDLADTGELFF.

V and J are TRBV6-5 and TRBJ1-1; the D is unclear. This CDR3 has 14 residues. CDR1 is MNHEY, CDR2 SVGAGI, per germline. V was clipped by 6 bases and J by 0 bases, with 11 bases between them. The chain's CDR3 is CASRREQMNTEAFF. CDR3 in DNA: TGTGCCAGCAGACGGGAGCAGATGAACACTGAAGCTTTCTTT.

The V and J genes are TRBV2 and TRBJ1-2; 7 positions agree with TRBD1. The CDR3 loop spans 13 amino acids. V lost 6 bases and J lost 5; bases outside the gene matches: 6. The V gene's germline CDR1 is SNHLY and CDR2 FYNNEI. The CDR3 region is CASRAGTVYGYTF. CDR3 nucleotide sequence: TGTGCCAGCAGGGCCGGGACAGTATATGGCTACACCTTC.

The chain is built from TRBV3-1 (or the pseudogene TRBV3-2) and TRBJ2-7; the D gene is possibly TRBD2 (7 bases). In germline, CDR1 is LGHDT, CDR2 YNNKEL (reference sequence). The CDR3 is made up of 14 amino acids. V shed 4 bases and J shed 5 bases, with 15 bases lying between them. Here the CDR3 DNA reads TGTGCCAGCAGCCGAGGGGGGGGAAGGAACGAGCAGTACTTC. This gives the protein CASSRGGGRNEQYF.

The V and J genes are TRBV29-1 and TRBJ1-1; 9 bases agree with TRBD1. This CDR3 region has 15 residues. The V gene end was trimmed by 6 bases and the J gene end by 6 bases; junction bases not matched to a gene: 14. Per germline, CDR1 SQVTM and CDR2 ANQGSEA. The CDR3 is CSVEPIGQGIAEAFF. In DNA form, the CDR3 reads TGCAGCGTGGAACCCATAGGACAGGGGATCGCTGAAGCTTTCTTT.

The rearrangement joins TRBV30 to TRBJ2-7; 9 bases match TRBD1. The CDR3 has 16 amino acids. Germline V gene lookup returns CDR1 GTSNPN and CDR2 SVGIG (reference sequence). Unmatched junction bases numbered 8, after V lost 2 bases and J lost 0 bases. The CDR3 sequence: CAWSRDRVKSSYEQYF. CDR3 sequence (DNA): TGTGCCTGGAGTAGGGACAGGGTGAAGAGCTCCTACGAGCAGTACTTC.

This clone was observed once. The genes are TRBV7-2 and TRBJ1-5; D unresolved. Looked up from germline, CDR1 is SGHTA and CDR2 is FQGNSA. V was pared by 0 bases and J by 7 bases, with 7 bases between. The length of the CDR3 is 13 residues. The CDR3 loop reads CASSLALSQPQHF. The CDR3 bases are TGTGCCAGCAGCTTAGCTCTTTCGCAGCCCCAGCATTTT. Complete variable domain (other parts from reference TRBV7-2 and TRBJ1-5): GAGVSQSPSNKVTEKGKDVELRCDPISGHTALYWYRQSLGQGLEFLIYFQGNSAPDKSGLPSDRFSAERTGGSVSTLTIQRTQQEDSAVYLCASSLALSQPQHFGDGTRLSIL.

CDR3 protein: CASRRQGAANQPQHF. CDR3 DNA: TGTGCCAGCAGAAGACAGGGCGCCGCTAATCAGCCCCAGCATTTT. The chain combines TRBV27 with TRBJ1-5, with 7 bases aligning to TRBD1. After removal of 6 bases from V and 4 bases from J, the junction contained 9 bases not matched to a gene. Germline values: CDR1 MNHEY, CDR2 SMNVEV (reference sequence). This CDR3 is 15 amino acids long.

The genes are TRBV28 and TRBJ1-5; 7 nucleotides line up with TRBD1. V dropped 10 bases and J dropped 4; count of bases not matched to a gene: 10. The CDR3 sequence is 14 residues long. Germline V lookup: CDR1 MDHEN, CDR2 SYDVKM. Here the CDR3 reads CATRQGTANQPQHF. The CDR3, as DNA: TGTGCCACCCGCCAGGGGACAGCAAATCAGCCCCAGCATTTT.

The genes are TRBV6-5 and TRBJ1-1, with D uncertain. The CDR3 is 13 residues long. Germline CDR1 is MNHEY and CDR2 is SVGAGI. V gave up 6 bases and J gave up 1 base, with 9 bases separating them. In DNA form, the CDR3 reads TGTGCCAGCAGGGAGGTCGGGAACACTGAAGCTTTCTTT. This codes for CASREVGNTEAFF.